Described below is a single TCR beta chain sequence and its context. The CDR3 is 15 amino acids. V was trimmed by 0 bases and J by 2 bases, leaving 11 bases between them. CDR1 and CDR2 from the germline V gene are SGHRS and YFSETQ. Sequencing was done on patients that had shown CD8+CD57+ cell expansion by flow cytometry. Everyone among the patients had severe acquired aplastic anemia. This sample is part of a study of CD8+CD57+ T cells in acquired aplastic anemia. TCR beta VDJ and CDR3 profiles were obtained from a genomic DNA template. TCRdb redid the calling of the reads with MiXCR, one entry per CDR3 protein. The data hold under 500,000 distinct CDR3 sequences, with under 40% observed a single time.

The rearrangement uses TRBV5-1 and TRBJ1-2; D perhaps matches TRBD1 (6 bases). Sequences were obtained from sorted CD4+, CD8+, or CD8+CD57+ T cells (not recorded which) from PBMCs. The TCR comes from a human donor with aplastic anemia. The CDR3 coding sequence is TGCGCCAGCAGCTTGGAACCAGGGGACAACTATGGCTACACCTTC. Translating gives CASSLEPGDNYGYTF.